The entry below gives a single T cell receptor (beta chain) sequence along with its context. The specificity of this receptor is unknown. A read error may explain this, as a much larger clone is one base away. The data belong to a study of blood T cells in healthy people across ages (dated by TCRdb to 2013 to 2016). About the full investigation: In model experiments, roughly one uniquely barcoded TCR beta cDNA molecule per two T cells was captured by template switching. To track age-related changes in TCR beta repertoire diversity, the study relied on deep sequencing normalized with unique cDNA molecular identifiers. The study analyzed two additional independent replicas of 1 million unique cDNA reads from the same blood draw for two donors, one aged 18 to 30 and one aged 80 or older. The donors were divided into four age groups: young (average approximately 17 years), middle-aged (about 41), aged (approximately 62) and long-lived (roughly 82).

Inclusive of the bounding cysteine and phenylalanine, the CDR3 is 16 residues long. The only DNA kept is the CDR3, 48 bases in frame from the first base. CDR1 and CDR2 (MNHEY, SVGEGT) derive from the germline V gene. Points the paper makes about the study in general: Observed TCR beta diversity per million T cells fell roughly linearly with age, and a significant reduction was already apparent by age around 36. Estimates of total diversity based on one million sequenced T cells were considered lower bounds and underestimates. The CMV infection status of donors was not known, potentially confounding age-related changes in expanded clonotypes. The percentage of naive T cells measured by flow cytometry correlated strongly with observed TCR beta diversity. Since profiling was done on bulk unsorted PBMCs, naive and antigen-experienced compartments could not be conclusively compared. Compared with the aged group, the long-lived group had more naive CD4+ T cells, fewer expanded clones and increased TCR diversity, suggesting age selection.

The 39 donors, aged about 6 to 100 years, were systemically healthy Caucasian individuals from Russia. Ten milliliters of peripheral blood were drawn from each donor into EDTA-treated Vacutainer tubes. Ficoll-Paque density-gradient centrifugation was used to isolate PBMCs, with at least 7 million per sample. Total RNA was extracted from PBMCs with Trizol reagent, with at least 5 micrograms obtained per sample. The percentages of naive CD45RAhigh/CD27high T cells were determined by flow cytometry on a PBMC aliquot from every donor. The library was prepared using 5' RACE. Data came from an Illumina HiSeq 2500. A second PCR of about 6 to 11 cycles was performed with a sample-barcoded 5' primer and a J-beta primer mix. A unique molecular identifier was introduced onto each TCR beta cDNA molecule by a template-switch 5' adaptor carrying 12 random nucleotides. Each sample yielded at least 2.5 million CDR3-containing paired-end reads. First-strand cDNA was synthesized from all RNA with the Mint cDNA synthesis kit, primed by a TRBC-specific oligonucleotide. Following uracil-DNA glycosylase treatment, all cDNA underwent a first 18-cycle PCR with the universal primers M1SS and BC2_uni_R. Concerning the study's data processing: Normalization of each sample was performed by random selection of 1 million high-quality reads, each carrying a distinct molecular identifier. Instead of being binned into consensus sequences, reads with shared molecular identifiers were discarded. MiTCR, set to a Q25 quality threshold and the strictest error-elimination algorithm, was used for CDR3 identification, clonotype clustering and error correction. A nonparametric unseen species model with Euler transformation was used to estimate a lower bound on total TCR beta diversity. TCRdb redid the processing of the public reads, applying fastp at Q25 and MiXCR, and retained in-frame beta chains. Here each entry gathers all rows of one CDR3 protein and keeps the most common genes and DNA. TCRdb's processing, not the study's, gives the V and J calls here. This sample has about 570,000 distinct CDR3 sequences in its table, and about 27% of those were observed once. The leading ten clones occupy approximately 3.6% of the sample.

This sample was shared with a second study, whose subject was T cells of mothers and their children. Per the second study: Donors were nine systemically healthy Caucasian individuals: three mothers and their six children. cDNA synthesis used all of the extracted RNA, with roughly 1.6 ug of RNA in each 15 ul reaction. Sample barcodes and 2-4 random nucleotides were added via the M1S primer in the second PCR. Over 9 million TCR beta CDR3 reads were obtained for each mother, and 3 million to 3.5 million reads were obtained for each child. Thymic selection similarly shapes TCR recombination output in related and unrelated pairs, with minor effect from inherited differences. Related mother-child pairs always showed normalized repertoire overlap that was slightly higher than in unrelated mother-child pairs, though the difference was never significant. Persistent microchimeric T cell clones were not detected, at a sensitivity of approximately 100 clones per million clonotypes. The study used deep NGS to compare TCR beta repertoires of mothers and children, seeking features distinguishing related mother-child pairs from unrelated individuals. Mothers averaged 40 +/- 4 years of age and children averaged 11 +/- 4 years. After adapter ligation was performed with NEBNext reagents, the libraries were sequenced on an Illumina HiSeq 2000 with 100+100 nt paired-end reads. Mother and child libraries were prepared a month apart and sequenced in separate runs to prevent cross-contamination. For each donor, between about 500,000 and 2,000,000 distinct TCR beta clonotypes were identified. Naive TCR beta clonotypes were estimated from low-frequency clonotypes matched to each donor's FACS-determined naive share, without sorting.

The V gene is TRBV6-2 or TRBV6-3 and the J gene is TRBJ2-2; the D gene is perhaps TRBD2, from 6 matching bases. Sequenced input: blood. This sequence was found in a boy between 2 and 10 years old in good health. The CDR3 loop reads CACRTITSFQSGELFF. The DNA sequence is given as TGTGCCTGCAGAACTATAACTAGCTTCCAATCCGGGGAGCTGTTTTTT.